Below are 15 T cell receptor beta chains sequenced from a single sample in a study of technical replicates of blood from several donors (dated 2017 in TCRdb). Library generation was performed with the immunoSEQ multiplex PCR assay. In its TCRdb copy, this immuneACCESS table keeps in-frame sequences only and misses some clones. Where compared with another copy, unresolved V genes explain less than half of these, and the others have no known cause. Across this sample there are approximately 59,000 clones, with around 87% seen only once. Clones ranked in the top ten supply approximately 5.4% of the sample. The specimen was PBMCs. Receptors originate from a human donor in good health. Some clones in this sample may be carry-over from other donors' samples.

V and J are TRBV6-1 and TRBJ2-1, with a possible D match to TRBD2 (6 bases). CDR1 MNHNS and CDR2 SASEGT come from the germline V gene. The CDR3 is made up of 16 amino acids. The ends were cut back, 3 bases at V and 5 bases at J, with 17 bases in the middle. The CDR3 here is CASSESVTLANNEQFF. For the CDR3, the DNA is TGTGCCAGCAGTGAGTCGGTGACACTAGCCAACAATGAGCAGTTCTTC.

This clone has a single count. The chain uses TRBV5-6 and TRBJ2-1; 10 bases line up with TRBD2. The CDR3 is 16 residues long. Trimming took 3 bases from V and 1 from J; bases not matched to a gene: 4. Germline CDR1 reads SGHDT; CDR2 reads YYEEEE. The CDR3 DNA reads as TGTGCCAGCAGCTCACTAGCGGGGAGGTCCTACAATGAGCAGTTCTTC. This translates into CASSSLAGRSYNEQFF.

This chain connects TRBV7-9 to TRBJ2-2, with a possible D match to TRBD2 (6 bases). Germline V gene lookup returns CDR1 SEHNR and CDR2 FQNEAQ (reference sequence). The CDR3 consists of 14 residues. V lost 6 bases to trimming and J lost 6 bases, with 14 bases between them. CDR3 sequence: CASRRDAVAGELFF. CDR3 bases: TGTGCCAGCAGGCGGGATGCGGTCGCCGGGGAGCTGTTTTTT. The full variable domain, with the rest looked up from reference TRBV7-9 and TRBJ2-2, is DTGVSQNPRHKITKRGQNVTFRCDPISEHNRLYWYRQTLGQGPEFLTYFQNEAQLEKSRLLSDRFSAERPKGSFSTLEIQRTEQGDSAMYLCASRRDAVAGELFFGEGSRLTVL.

The V call is TRBV18, the J call TRBJ2-7, with D possibly matching TRBD1 (5 bases). The germline V and J ends were trimmed by 7 bases and 1 base, with 11 bases remaining between them. Germline lookup yields CDR1 KGHSH and CDR2 LQKENI. The CDR3 has 13 residues. CDR3 sequence reads: CASFIPGSYEQYF. DNA of the CDR3: TGTGCCAGCTTCATCCCAGGGTCCTACGAGCAGTACTTC.

The rearrangement links TRBV29-1 to TRBJ2-7, with 9 positions matching TRBD1. The ends lost 6 bases at V and 0 bases at J; junction bases unmatched: 3. CDR3 length equals 13 residues. CDR1 SQVTM and CDR2 ANQGSEA come from the germline V gene. The CDR3 DNA reads TGCAGCGTCGGGACAGGGAACTCCTACGAGCAGTACTTC. Translated, it gives CSVGTGNSYEQYF.

The chain links TRBV27 to TRBJ2-3; D unresolved. V was cut by 5 bases and J by 7 bases, with 19 bases left in between. The V gene's germline CDR1 is MNHEY and CDR2 SMNVEV (reference sequence). There are 15 residues in the CDR3. In DNA, the CDR3 is TGTGCCAGCAGTCCTGTGACGCGACTCTCGTATACGCAGTATTTT. Protein sequence: CASSPVTRLSYTQYF.

The chain links TRBV29-1 to TRBJ2-7; tentative D call: TRBD2 (6 bases). CDR1 and CDR2 from the germline V gene are SQVTM and ANQGSEA. The length of the CDR3 is 14 residues. Trimming shortened V by 5 bases and J by 4 bases, and 18 bases separated the two germline ends. The CDR3 sequence is CSVSGAGPGYEQYF. The CDR3 region has the DNA TGCAGCGTTTCCGGCGCGGGGCCGGGGTACGAGCAGTACTTC.

The genes are TRBV5-4 and TRBJ1-1; unclear D gene. Germline V CDR1 and CDR2: SGHNT, YYREEE (reference sequence). The CDR3 is made up of 14 amino acids. Trimming removed 4 bases from V and 1 base from J, with 11 bases in between. CDR3 sequence reads: CASSPLAENTEAFF. The CDR3 nucleotides read TGTGCCAGCAGCCCCCTGGCGGAGAACACTGAAGCTTTCTTT.

The chain uses TRBV7-2 and TRBJ2-1, with 8 bases lining up with TRBD2. Germline trimming cut 5 bases from V and 7 bases from J; bases unmatched to any gene: 13. CDR3 length equals 16 residues. In germline, CDR1 is SGHTA, CDR2 FQGNSA. The DNA of the CDR3 is TGTGCCAGCAGCCCCAGCGGGGGTTCGTGGGAAAATGAGCAGTTCTTC. This gives the protein CASSPSGGSWENEQFF.

The J gene is TRBJ2-5, the V gene TRBV25-1; 9 bases agree with TRBD2. CDR1 and CDR2 (germline): MGHDK, SYGVNS. Trimming at V came to 3 bases and at J to 4 bases, leaving 9 bases not matched to a gene. The CDR3 spans 16 residues. CDR3 region: CASSDEGGGAGETQYF. DNA of the CDR3: TGTGCCAGCAGTGACGAAGGCGGGGGGGCGGGAGAGACCCAGTACTTC.

CDR3 DNA: TGTGCCAGCAGCATTCGACAGTTATCCGACACCGGGGAGCTGTTTTTT. Amino acid sequence: CASSIRQLSDTGELFF. V and J are TRBV11-1 and TRBJ2-2; tentative D call: TRBD1 (5 bases). In germline, CDR1 is SGHAT, CDR2 FQDESV (reference sequence). The CDR3 length is 16 residues. Between the trimmed V and J ends, which lost 5 bases and 3 bases, there was a span of 16 bases.

This sequence joins TRBV6-1 and TRBJ2-5; tentative D call: TRBD1 (5 bases). The germline CDR1 and CDR2 sequences are MNHNS and SASEGT. The CDR3 extends over 16 amino acids. Trimming pared 0 bases from V and 5 bases from J, leaving 16 bases between. CDR3 DNA sequence: TGTGCCAGCAGTGAAGCCTGGGGCAAGGGTAAGGAGACCCAGTACTTC. Residues: CASSEAWGKGKETQYF.

CDR3 in amino acids: CASSQVSGANVLTF. The CDR3 coding sequence is TGTGCCAGCTCTCAGGTTTCTGGGGCCAACGTCCTGACTTTC. V is TRBV18 and J is TRBJ2-6; D is unclear. Germline V gives CDR1 KGHSH, CDR2 LQKENI. V lost 6 bases to trimming and J lost 1 base, with 7 bases between them. This CDR3 comprises 14 residues.

The gene calls are TRBV2 and TRBJ2-3, with 11 bases matching TRBD2. The CDR3 length is 16 residues. Trimming removed 6 bases from V and 6 bases from J; junction bases left unmatched: 11. The germline V gene encodes CDR1 SNHLY and CDR2 FYNNEI. CDR3 DNA sequence: TGTGCCAGCAGGGCTTACCCTAGCGGGGGGCGGGATACGCAGTATTTT. This encodes CASRAYPSGGRDTQYF.

This chain links TRBV30 with TRBJ1-6; D not resolved. The CDR3 totals 12 residues. The germline CDR1 and CDR2 sequences are GTSNPN and SVGIG (reference sequence). Trimming removed 2 bases from V and 10 bases from J, with 9 bases in between. The DNA for the CDR3 is TGTGCCTGGAGTCCGTTCGGGTCACCCCTCCACTTT. Protein product: CAWSPFGSPLHF.